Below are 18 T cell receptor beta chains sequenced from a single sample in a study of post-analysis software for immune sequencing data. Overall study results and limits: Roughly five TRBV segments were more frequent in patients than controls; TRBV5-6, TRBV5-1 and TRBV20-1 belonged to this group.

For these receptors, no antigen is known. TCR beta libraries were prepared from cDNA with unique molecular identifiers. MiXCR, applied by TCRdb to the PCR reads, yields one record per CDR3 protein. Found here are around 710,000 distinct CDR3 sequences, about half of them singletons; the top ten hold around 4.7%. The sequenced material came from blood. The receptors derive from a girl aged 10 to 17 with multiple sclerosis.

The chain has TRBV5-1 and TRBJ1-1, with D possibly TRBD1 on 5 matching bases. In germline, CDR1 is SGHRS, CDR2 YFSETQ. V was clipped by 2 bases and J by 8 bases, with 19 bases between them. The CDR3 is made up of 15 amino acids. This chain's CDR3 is CASSFFQTRVGEAFF. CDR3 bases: TGCGCCAGCAGCTTTTTTCAAACCAGGGTGGGGGAAGCTTTCTTT.

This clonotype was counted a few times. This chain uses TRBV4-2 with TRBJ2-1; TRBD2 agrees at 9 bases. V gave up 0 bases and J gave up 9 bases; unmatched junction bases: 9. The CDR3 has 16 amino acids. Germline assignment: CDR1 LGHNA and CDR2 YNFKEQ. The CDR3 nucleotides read TGTGCCAGCAGCCAAGAAGGGTTAGCGGGAGCTGGTGAGCAGTTCTTC. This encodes CASSQEGLAGAGEQFF.

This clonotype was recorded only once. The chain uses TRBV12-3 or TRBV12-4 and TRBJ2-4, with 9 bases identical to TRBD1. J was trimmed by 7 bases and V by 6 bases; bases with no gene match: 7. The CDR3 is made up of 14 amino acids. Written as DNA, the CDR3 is TGTGCCAGCAGGCTGACAGGGGGAGGGAACATTCAGTACTTC. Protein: CASRLTGGGNIQYF.

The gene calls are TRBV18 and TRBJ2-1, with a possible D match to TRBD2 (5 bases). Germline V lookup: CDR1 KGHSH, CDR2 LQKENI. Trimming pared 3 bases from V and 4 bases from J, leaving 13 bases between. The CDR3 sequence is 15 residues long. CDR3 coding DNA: TGTGCCAGCTCACCGCCTGGAGCGGTTTACAATGAGCAGTTCTTC. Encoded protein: CASSPPGAVYNEQFF.

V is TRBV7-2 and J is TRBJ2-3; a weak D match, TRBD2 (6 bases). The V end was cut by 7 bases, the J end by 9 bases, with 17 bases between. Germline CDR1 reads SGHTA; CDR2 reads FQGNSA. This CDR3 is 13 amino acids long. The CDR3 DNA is TGTGCCAGCACCTTTGAAGGGACTGGGACGCAGTATTTT. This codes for CASTFEGTGTQYF.

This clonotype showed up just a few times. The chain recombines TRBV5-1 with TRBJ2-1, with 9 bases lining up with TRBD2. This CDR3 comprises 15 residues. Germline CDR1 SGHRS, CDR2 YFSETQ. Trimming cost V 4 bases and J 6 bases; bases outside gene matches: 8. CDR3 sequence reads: CASSRVGAGGNEQFF. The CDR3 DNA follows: TGCGCCAGCAGCCGGGTAGGAGCGGGAGGCAATGAGCAGTTCTTC.

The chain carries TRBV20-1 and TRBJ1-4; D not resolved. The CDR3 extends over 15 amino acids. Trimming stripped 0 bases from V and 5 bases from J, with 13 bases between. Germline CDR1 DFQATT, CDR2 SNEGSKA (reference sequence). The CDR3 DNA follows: TGCAGTGCTAGAGAGGCCAGAACGGTAAATGAAAAACTGTTTTTT. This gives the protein CSAREARTVNEKLFF.

In DNA form, the CDR3 reads TGTGCCAGCAGCCAAGATATGGGGGCAGCTCAAGAGACCCAGTACTTC. Amino acids: CASSQDMGAAQETQYF. The J gene is TRBJ2-5, the V gene TRBV4-2; D is possibly TRBD1 (6 bases). The CDR3 sequence is 16 residues long. The ends were cut back, 0 bases at V and 2 bases at J, with 13 bases in the middle. Germline V gene sequence: CDR1 LGHNA, CDR2 YNFKEQ.

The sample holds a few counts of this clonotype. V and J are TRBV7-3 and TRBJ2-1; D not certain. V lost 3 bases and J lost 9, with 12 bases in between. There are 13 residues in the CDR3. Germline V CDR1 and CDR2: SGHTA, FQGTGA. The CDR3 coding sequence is TGTGCCAGCAGCTTGAGTGCCGTGGGTGAGCAGTTCTTC. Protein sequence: CASSLSAVGEQFF. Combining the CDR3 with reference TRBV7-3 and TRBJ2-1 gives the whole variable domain GAGVSQTPSNKVTEKGKYVELRCDPISGHTALYWYRQSLGQGPEFLIYFQGTGAADDSGLPNDRFFAVRPEGSVSTLKIQRTERGDSAVYLCASSLSAVGEQFFGPGTRLTVL.

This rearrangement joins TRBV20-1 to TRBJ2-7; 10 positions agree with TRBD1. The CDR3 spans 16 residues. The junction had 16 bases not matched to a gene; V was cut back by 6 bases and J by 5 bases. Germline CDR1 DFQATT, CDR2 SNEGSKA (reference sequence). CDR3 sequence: CSAQIKPRQGANEQYF. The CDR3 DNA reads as TGCAGTGCCCAGATTAAGCCGCGACAGGGGGCGAACGAGCAGTACTTC.

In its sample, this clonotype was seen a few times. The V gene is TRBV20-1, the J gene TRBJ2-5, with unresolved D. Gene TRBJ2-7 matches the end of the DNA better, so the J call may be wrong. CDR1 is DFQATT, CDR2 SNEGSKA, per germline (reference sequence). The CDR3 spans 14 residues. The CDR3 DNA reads TGCAGTGCTCTTGGCCGGAGAACACTTAACGAGCAGTACTTC. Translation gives CSALGRRTLNEQYF.

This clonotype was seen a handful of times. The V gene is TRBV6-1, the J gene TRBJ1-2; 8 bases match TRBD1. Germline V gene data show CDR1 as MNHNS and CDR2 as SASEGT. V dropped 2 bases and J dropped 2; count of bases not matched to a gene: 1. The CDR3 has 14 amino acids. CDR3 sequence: CASSERDRNYGYTF. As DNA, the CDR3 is TGTGCCAGCAGTGAAAGGGACAGGAACTATGGCTACACCTTC.

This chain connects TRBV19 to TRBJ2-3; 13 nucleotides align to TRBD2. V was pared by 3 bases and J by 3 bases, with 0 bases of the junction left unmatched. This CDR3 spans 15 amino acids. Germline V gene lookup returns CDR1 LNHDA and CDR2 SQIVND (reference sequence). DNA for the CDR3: TGTGCCAGTAGTATGACTAGCGGGAGGACAGATACGCAGTATTTT. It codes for CASSMTSGRTDTQYF.

CDR3 coding DNA: TGCGCCAGCAGCCAATTCACTAGCGGCGTCAATGAGCAGTTCTTC. Protein sequence: CASSQFTSGVNEQFF. The rearrangement uses TRBV4-3 and TRBJ2-1, with 8 bases identical to TRBD2. CDR1 is LGHNA, CDR2 YSLEER, per germline. This CDR3 has 15 amino acids. The V gene end was trimmed by 2 bases and the J gene end by 6 bases; junction bases not matched to a gene: 6.

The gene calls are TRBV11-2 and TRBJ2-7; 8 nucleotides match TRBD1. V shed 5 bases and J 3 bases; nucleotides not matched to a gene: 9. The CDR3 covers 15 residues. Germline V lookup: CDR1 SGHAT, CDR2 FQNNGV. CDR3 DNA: TGTGCCAGCAGCAAAGGCCAGGGGGCTGTCTACGAGCAGTACTTC. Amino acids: CASSKGQGAVYEQYF.

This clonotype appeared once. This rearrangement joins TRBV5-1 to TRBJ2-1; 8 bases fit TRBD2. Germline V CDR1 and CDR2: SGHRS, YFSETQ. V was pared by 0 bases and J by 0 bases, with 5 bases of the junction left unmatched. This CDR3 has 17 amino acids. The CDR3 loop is CASSLAVTSGSYNEQFF. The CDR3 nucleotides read TGCGCCAGCAGCTTGGCCGTCACTAGCGGCTCCTACAATGAGCAGTTCTTC.

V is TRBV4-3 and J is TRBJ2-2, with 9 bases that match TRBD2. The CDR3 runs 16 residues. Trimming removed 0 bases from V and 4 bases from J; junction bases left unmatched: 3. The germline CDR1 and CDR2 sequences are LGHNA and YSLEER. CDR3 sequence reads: CASSQEWTSATGELFF. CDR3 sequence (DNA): TGCGCCAGCAGCCAAGAGTGGACTAGCGCCACCGGGGAGCTGTTTTTT.

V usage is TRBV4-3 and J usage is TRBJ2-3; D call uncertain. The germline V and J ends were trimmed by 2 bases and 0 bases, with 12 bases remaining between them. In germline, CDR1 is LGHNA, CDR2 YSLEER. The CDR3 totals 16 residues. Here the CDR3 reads CASSQSLGISTDTQYF. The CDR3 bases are TGCGCCAGCAGCCAAAGCTTGGGCATTAGCACAGATACGCAGTATTTT.